These 30 T cell receptor beta chains were all obtained from the same sample, sequenced in a study of control samples from healthy donors and cancer patients. TCRdb keeps only in-frame clones here, not all; method: immunoSEQ multiplex PCR. The sample consists of about 22,000 clones, approximately 80% of them appearing once. The sample taken for sequencing was PBMCs. All receptors derive from a man aged 55 to 70 with head and neck cancer.

This sequence joins TRBV5-4 and TRBJ2-2, with 13 bases lining up with TRBD2. The J segment lost 7 bases and the V segment lost 1 base, leaving 7 bases of the junction unmatched. The CDR3 covers 17 residues. Germline V gene lookup returns CDR1 SGHNT and CDR2 YYREEE (reference sequence). Here the CDR3 reads CASSLTSGGALVGELFF. The CDR3 coding sequence is TGTGCCAGCAGCTTGACTAGCGGGGGGGCCCTCGTCGGGGAGCTGTTTTTT. Supplemented by reference TRBV5-4 and TRBJ2-2, the full variable domain reads ETGVTQSPTHLIKTRGQQVTLRCSSQSGHNTVSWYQQALGQGPQFIFQYYREEENGRGNFPPRFSGLQFPNYSSELNVNALELDDSALYLCASSLTSGGALVGELFFGEGSRLTVL.

The chain employs TRBV3-1 (or the pseudogene TRBV3-2) and TRBJ2-7; 9 bases match TRBD2. The CDR3 is 17 residues long. Per germline, CDR1 LGHDT and CDR2 YNNKEL (reference sequence). V was clipped by 4 bases and J by 0 bases; unmatched bases: 10. In nucleotides, the CDR3 is TGTGCCAGCAGCCCCGTGTGGCTAGCGGGGAACTCCTACGAGCAGTACTTC. This codes for CASSPVWLAGNSYEQYF.

There are a few counts of this clone. CDR3 sequence (DNA): TGTGCCAGCAGCTTTCGGGTAGGGGGGTCAGCCGGGGAGCTGTTTTTT. It translates to CASSFRVGGSAGELFF. V is TRBV11-2 and J is TRBJ2-2; tentatively, D is TRBD1 or TRBD2 (6 bases each). Germline loops: CDR1 SGHAT, CDR2 FQNNGV. The CDR3 sequence is 16 residues long. V lost 3 bases to trimming and J lost 6 bases, with 17 bases between them.

The rearrangement joins TRBV27 to TRBJ2-7, with D perhaps assigned TRBD1 or TRBD2 (5 bases each). Germline values: CDR1 MNHEY, CDR2 SMNVEV (reference sequence). With 5 bases removed from V and 2 bases from J, the gap between germline ends came to 16 bases. CDR3 length: 15 residues. CDR3 loop: CASSPYAGRAYEQYF. DNA of the CDR3: TGTGCCAGCAGTCCCTACGCGGGCAGGGCCTACGAGCAGTACTTC.

This chain links TRBV10-3 with TRBJ2-3, with D possibly being TRBD2 (5 bases). Per the germline V gene, CDR1 is ENHRY and CDR2 is SYGVKD. Trimming took 6 bases from V and 0 from J, leaving 16 bases between them. This CDR3 region has 16 residues. The CDR3 DNA follows: TGTGCCATCAGACCGACGAGCGGTGATAGCACAGATACGCAGTATTTT. It specifies CAIRPTSGDSTDTQYF.

The chain links TRBV4-3 to TRBJ1-3; no clear D gene. V was clipped by 0 bases and J by 0 bases, with 6 bases between them. The CDR3 sequence is 15 residues long. CDR1 and CDR2 (germline): LGHNA, YSLEER. The CDR3 spells CASSQETYSGNTIYF. DNA for the CDR3: TGCGCCAGCAGCCAAGAAACGTACTCTGGAAACACCATATATTTT.

The genes are TRBV3-1 (or the pseudogene TRBV3-2) and TRBJ2-1; TRBD1 or TRBD2 may be the D gene (6 bases each). V gave up 2 bases and J gave up 2 bases, with 10 bases separating them. The germline V gene has CDR1 LGHDT and CDR2 YNNKEL (reference sequence). There are 15 residues in the CDR3. The CDR3 DNA reads TGTGCCAGCAGCCAAATCGGGGGCCCCTACAATGAGCAGTTCTTC. This encodes CASSQIGGPYNEQFF.

V and J are TRBV9 and TRBJ1-2; tentatively, D is TRBD1 (5 bases). V dropped 3 bases and J dropped 6 bases, with 18 bases sitting between them. Looked up from germline, CDR1 is SGDLS and CDR2 is YYNGEE. The CDR3 spans 15 residues. The chain's CDR3 is CASSAQVGQGDGYTF. The DNA for the CDR3 is TGTGCCAGCAGCGCCCAGGTGGGGCAGGGAGATGGCTACACCTTC. Based on the CDR3 plus reference TRBV9 and TRBJ1-2, the full variable domain is DSGVTQTPKHLITATGQRVTLRCSPRSGDLSVYWYQQSLDQGLQFLIQYYNGEERAKGNILERFSAQQFPDLHSELNLSSLELGDSALYFCASSAQVGQGDGYTFGSGTRLTVV.

This chain uses TRBV5-1 with TRBJ2-1; TRBD2 agrees at 11 bases. This CDR3 has 15 amino acids. CDR1 and CDR2 (germline): SGHRS, YFSETQ. The trim removed 4 bases at V and 6 bases at J, leaving 6 bases unmatched. The chain's CDR3 is CASSPTSGSPNEQFF. Written as DNA, the CDR3 is TGCGCCAGCAGCCCCACTAGCGGGAGTCCCAATGAGCAGTTCTTC.

The chain recombines TRBV27 with TRBJ1-2; 7 bases match TRBD1. V lost 5 bases to trimming and J lost 4 bases; unmatched junction nucleotides: 4. This CDR3 has 13 residues. Germline V CDR1 and CDR2: MNHEY, SMNVEV (reference sequence). CDR3 region: CASSPQGGYGYTF. In DNA, the CDR3 is TGTGCCAGCAGTCCCCAGGGGGGCTATGGCTACACCTTC.

The CDR3, as DNA: TGTGCCATCAGCGACCGGGACACGCACACTGAAGCTTTCTTT. Its translation is CAISDRDTHTEAFF. The chain employs TRBV10-3 and TRBJ1-1; a possible D gene is TRBD1 (6 bases). CDR3 length: 14 residues. Germline CDR1 ENHRY, CDR2 SYGVKD. V was clipped by 6 bases and J by 3 bases, with 14 bases between them.

J is TRBJ2-7 and V is TRBV19, with a tentative D call TRBD1 (5 bases). Trimming pared 1 base from V and 1 base from J, leaving 11 bases between. CDR3 length equals 15 residues. Germline CDR1 LNHDA, CDR2 SQIVND (reference sequence). The CDR3 spells CASSIGDRGSYEQYF. CDR3 DNA: TGTGCCAGTAGTATAGGTGACAGAGGTTCCTACGAGCAGTACTTC.

The rearrangement uses TRBV7-9 and TRBJ1-4; D is uncertain. CDR3 size: 18 residues. Germline-derived CDR1 and CDR2 are SEHNR and FQNEAQ (reference sequence). V lost 2 bases, J lost 4 bases, and 20 bases lay in between. This CDR3 is CASSLSPGSGGGNEKLFF. CDR3 nucleotides: TGTGCCAGCAGCTTAAGCCCTGGGTCGGGAGGCGGTAATGAAAAACTGTTTTTT. Supplemented by reference TRBV7-9 and TRBJ1-4, the full variable domain reads DTGVSQNPRHKITKRGQNVTFRCDPISEHNRLYWYRQTLGQGPEFLTYFQNEAQLEKSRLLSDRFSAERPKGSFSTLEIQRTEQGDSAMYLCASSLSPGSGGGNEKLFFGSGTQLSVL.

The chain is built from TRBV7-2 and TRBJ2-3; TRBD1 might be the D (5 bases). Germline V lookup: CDR1 SGHTA, CDR2 FQGNSA. Trimming left V 3 bases short and J 2 bases short, with 15 bases between. CDR3 length: 16 amino acids. For the CDR3, the DNA is TGTGCCAGCAGCTTGACTGGTGGCGGACACACAGATACGCAGTATTTT. Translated, it gives CASSLTGGGHTDTQYF.

The chain links TRBV6-6 to TRBJ1-2, with 8 bases fitting TRBD1. The V segment lost 6 bases and the J segment 8 bases; nucleotides outside the gene matches: 8. Germline CDR1 is MNHNY and CDR2 is SVGAGI (reference sequence). The CDR3 runs to 13 residues. CDR3 DNA sequence: TGTGCCAGCAGCATCGACAGGGGCGGCGGCTACACCTTC. This encodes CASSIDRGGGYTF.

This clone was counted once. The V gene is TRBV7-9, the J gene TRBJ2-7; possibly TRBD1 for D (6 bases). Trimming removed 1 base from V and 3 bases from J, with 13 bases in between. CDR1 and CDR2 from the germline V gene are SEHNR and FQNEAQ (reference sequence). The CDR3 covers 15 residues. CDR3 sequence (DNA): TGTGCCAGCAGCTTAGAACAGACAGGTAGCTACGAGCAGTACTTC. This encodes CASSLEQTGSYEQYF.

The genes are TRBV27 and TRBJ2-6; D unclear. In germline, CDR1 is MNHEY, CDR2 SMNVEV (reference sequence). The ends were cut back, 0 bases at V and 4 bases at J, with 4 bases in the middle. CDR3 length: 14 amino acids. The CDR3 is CASSLSTGANVLTF. The CDR3 bases are TGTGCCAGCAGTTTATCGACCGGGGCCAACGTCCTGACTTTC.

The chain couples TRBV9 to TRBJ1-2; 7 nucleotides agree with TRBD1. The CDR3 totals 16 residues. Germline trimming cut 0 bases from V and 5 bases from J; bases unmatched to any gene: 10. Germline V CDR1 and CDR2: SGDLS, YYNGEE. The CDR3 nucleotides read TGTGCCAGCAGCGTAGCTCCAATGGGACAGAGATATGGCTACACCTTC. Amino acid sequence: CASSVAPMGQRYGYTF.

V gene TRBV5-1 combines with J gene TRBJ2-3; 9 bases are a match to TRBD2. J lost 2 bases, V lost 4 bases, and 11 bases had no gene match. The CDR3 runs to 17 residues. CDR1 is SGHRS and CDR2 is YFSETQ in the germline V gene. The CDR3 protein is CASSPGRLAGTTDTQYF. The CDR3 DNA is TGCGCCAGCAGCCCCGGTCGCCTAGCGGGGACCACAGATACGCAGTATTTT.

The chain has TRBV5-1 and TRBJ2-7, with D perhaps being TRBD1 or TRBD2 (6 bases each). CDR1 and CDR2 (germline): SGHRS, YFSETQ. Trimming cost V 3 bases and J 0 bases, with 13 bases left between them. There are 15 residues in the CDR3. This CDR3 reads CASSYLGGNSYEQYF. The DNA of the CDR3 is TGCGCCAGCAGCTACCTAGGGGGGAACTCCTACGAGCAGTACTTC.

The rearrangement uses TRBV5-4 and TRBJ2-3, with TRBD2 matching over 9 bases. This CDR3 has 15 residues. Trimming removed 5 bases from V and 4 bases from J; junction bases left unmatched: 8. CDR1 and CDR2 from the germline V gene are SGHNT and YYREEE (reference sequence). CDR3 bases: TGTGCCAGCAGGCCTCTCGCGGGGGGGGCAGATACGCAGTATTTT. It translates to CASRPLAGGADTQYF. Variable domain in full (rest from reference TRBV5-4 and TRBJ2-3): ETGVTQSPTHLIKTRGQQVTLRCSSQSGHNTVSWYQQALGQGPQFIFQYYREEENGRGNFPPRFSGLQFPNYSSELNVNALELDDSALYLCASRPLAGGADTQYFGPGTRLTVL.

The CDR3 nucleotides are TGTGCCAGCAGCTTTGATGGAGGCACAGATACGCAGTATTTT. It is translated as CASSFDGGTDTQYF. This chain uses TRBV7-2 with TRBJ2-3, with D unclear. V dropped 3 bases and J dropped 1 base, with 8 bases sitting between them. Germline V gene data show CDR1 as SGHTA and CDR2 as FQGNSA. The CDR3 totals 14 residues.

The rearrangement uses TRBV29-1 and TRBJ2-2; perhaps TRBD1 as D (6 bases). Per the germline V gene, CDR1 is SQVTM and CDR2 is ANQGSEA. This CDR3 has 14 residues. With 4 bases removed from V and 4 bases from J, the gap between germline ends came to 13 bases. The CDR3 region has the DNA TGCAGCGTTGGTCTGAGGGGGAGCACCGGGGAGCTGTTTTTT. This sequence encodes CSVGLRGSTGELFF.

The chain joins TRBV4-1 to TRBJ2-7, with D tentatively TRBD2 (6 bases). Germline V gene sequence: CDR1 MGHRA, CDR2 YSYEKL. Between the trimmed V and J ends, which lost 3 bases and 4 bases, there was a span of 16 bases. The CDR3 runs 15 residues. The CDR3 DNA reads as TGCGCCAGCAGCCATACACAGGAGGGACCTTACGAGCAGTACTTC. It yields the protein CASSHTQEGPYEQYF.

The chain recombines TRBV25-1 with TRBJ1-1; the D is unclear. The V end was cut by 4 bases, the J end by 3 bases, with 9 bases between. CDR3 length equals 13 residues. CDR1 is MGHDK, CDR2 SYGVNS, per germline. The CDR3 spells CASSAYRYTEAFF. CDR3 DNA: TGTGCCAGCAGTGCGTACCGGTACACTGAAGCTTTCTTT.

J is TRBJ2-7 and V is TRBV5-4, with 11 positions matching TRBD1. V lost 5 bases, J lost 2 bases, and 3 bases stayed unmatched. This CDR3 has 14 residues. The V gene's germline CDR1 is SGHNT and CDR2 YYREEE (reference sequence). The CDR3 sequence: CASRSDRGPYEQYF. In DNA form, the CDR3 reads TGTGCCAGCAGGTCGGACAGGGGGCCCTACGAGCAGTACTTC.

The CDR3 protein is CASSVLIGGFTDTQYF. In DNA form, the CDR3 reads TGTGCCAGCAGCGTATTGATAGGGGGCTTCACAGATACGCAGTATTTT. The rearrangement joins TRBV9 to TRBJ2-3, with 7 bases fitting TRBD1. CDR3 length: 16 amino acids. Trimming at V came to 1 base and at J to 2 bases, leaving 7 bases not matched to a gene. Germline-derived CDR1 and CDR2 are SGDLS and YYNGEE.

The J gene is TRBJ2-7, the V gene TRBV27; either TRBD1 or TRBD2 may supply D (5 bases each). The CDR3 is made up of 13 amino acids. The V gene lost 2 bases and the J gene lost 3 bases, with 8 bases spanning the gap. CDR1 MNHEY and CDR2 SMNVEV come from the germline V gene (reference sequence). This CDR3 is CASSLGTNYEQYF. Here the CDR3 DNA reads TGTGCCAGCAGTTTAGGGACCAACTACGAGCAGTACTTC.

The V and J genes are TRBV11-3 and TRBJ2-6, with 12 bases fitting TRBD1. Germline lookup yields CDR1 SGHNT and CDR2 YENEEA. The CDR3 sequence is 18 residues long. J gave up 0 bases and V 5 bases, and 5 bases lay outside the gene matches. The CDR3 DNA sequence: TGTGCCAGCAGCACCCCGGGACAGGGGGCCTCTGGGGCCAACGTCCTGACTTTC. This sequence encodes CASSTPGQGASGANVLTF.

V and J are TRBV2 and TRBJ1-4, with D hard to call. Looked up from germline, CDR1 is SNHLY and CDR2 is FYNNEI. V was cut by 4 bases and J by 3 bases, with 9 bases left in between. The CDR3 contains 14 residues. CDR3 DNA: TGTGCCAGCAGTGTCCTTGCTGCTAATGAAAAACTGTTTTTT. Its translation is CASSVLAANEKLFF.